This TCR beta chain is from a study of blood T cell repertoires in COVID-19. Study overall: Donors in the United States, Italy and Spain gave samples during acute or convalescent COVID-19. T cells, B-cell-depleted T cells, or PBMCs provided the cDNA or gDNA that served as material.

As handled by the study authors: Reference gene primers were amplified, and this amplification served to estimate nucleated cell counts. The repertoire was sequenced with immunoSEQ multiplex PCR; TCRdb's copy has only in-frame clones and lacks some. V and J calls and clone size come straight from that table; D and trimming were deduced from the DNA. This table holds about 80,000 clones, approximately 84% found once. Trimming cost V 2 bases and J 0 bases, with 17 bases left between them. The CDR3 spans 18 residues. Looked up from germline, CDR1 is GTSNPN and CDR2 is SVGIG (reference sequence). The sample was peripheral blood. The sequence came from a man in his sixties with active or convalescent COVID-19. This chain joins TRBV30 and TRBJ2-6; D perhaps matches TRBD1 (5 bases). The CDR3 protein is CAWSSARQFYSGANVLTF. CDR3 nucleotides: TGTGCCTGGAGTTCGGCGCGACAGTTCTACTCTGGGGCCAACGTCCTGACTTTC.